What follows are 23 T cell receptor beta chains derived from one specimen sequenced in a study of T-cell reconstitution after alpha-beta-depleted transplantation in children. Construction of the TCRbeta library involved unique molecular identifiers. TCRdb processed the PCR reads anew with MiXCR; each CDR3 protein has one entry. The data show 250,000 to 300,000 distinct CDR3 sequences, with about a tenth seen just once and 10% held by the top ten. Sequencing was performed on PBMCs from the stem cell graft donor, taken from the stem cell graft. The receptors shown here come from a human donor who donated a stem cell graft to a child with SCID.

The V call is TRBV21-1, the J call TRBJ2-7; TRBD1, as called in the table, went unchecked against the DNA. TRBV21-1 is labeled a pseudogene. This CDR3 has 17 residues. CDR3: CASSKGQTKRPSYEQYF. The CDR3, as DNA: TGTGCCAGCAGCAAAGGCCAGACTAAACGCCCATCCTACGAGCAGTACTTC.

This chain uses TRBV5-1 with TRBJ2-7; D gene unclear. The CDR3 loop spans 14 amino acids. Germline CDR1 is SGHRS and CDR2 is YFSETQ. The V gene lost 1 base and the J gene lost 5 bases, with 13 bases spanning the gap. CDR3: CASSLFQSSHEQYF. The CDR3 coding sequence is TGCGCCAGCAGCTTGTTCCAGTCCAGCCACGAGCAGTACTTC.

This chain connects TRBV27 to TRBJ1-5; D remains unclear. Germline V gene lookup returns CDR1 MNHEY and CDR2 SMNVEV (reference sequence). V gave up 8 bases and J gave up 7 bases, with 15 bases separating them. The CDR3 totals 13 residues. CDR3 in DNA: TGTGCCAGCTGCCTCAAACGGGAACAGCCCCAGCATTTT. This translates into CASCLKREQPQHF.

This clonotype came up a few times. The rearrangement uses TRBV7-2 and TRBJ1-2, with D uncertain. Per the germline V gene, CDR1 is SGHTA and CDR2 is FQGNSA. Trimming pared 2 bases from V and 8 bases from J, leaving 15 bases between. The CDR3 has 14 amino acids. The DNA for the CDR3 is TGTGCCAGCAGCTTAACTGGATCGTCCCCGGGCTACACCTTC. Translated, it gives CASSLTGSSPGYTF.

This clonotype was seen more than once but under ten times. The genes are TRBV9 and TRBJ2-1; the match to TRBD2 covers 7 bases. The germline gives CDR1 SGDLS, CDR2 YYNGEE. The CDR3 spans 14 residues. V lost 1 base to trimming and J lost 10 bases; unmatched junction nucleotides: 8. CDR3 bases: TGTGCCAGCAGCGTATTGGGGGGGGAGGGGGAGCAGTTCTTC. This gives the protein CASSVLGGEGEQFF.

This clonotype was seen a few times. The chain is built from TRBV20-1 and TRBJ2-1; 7 positions match TRBD1. The CDR3 has 18 residues. Trimming at V came to 0 bases and at J to 2 bases, leaving 13 bases not matched to a gene. Germline V gene sequence: CDR1 DFQATT, CDR2 SNEGSKA (reference sequence). CDR3 in amino acids: CSARERIEDRRTYNEQFF. The DNA for the CDR3 is TGCAGTGCTAGAGAGCGAATCGAGGACAGGAGAACCTACAATGAGCAGTTCTTC.

V usage is TRBV11-2 and J usage is TRBJ1-5; TRBD1 matches 7 bases. The CDR3 runs to 14 residues. The germline V gene encodes CDR1 SGHAT and CDR2 FQNNGV. Losses at the gene ends were 8 bases for V and 1 base for J; bases not matched to a gene: 5. Here the CDR3 reads CASAGTASNQPQHF. CDR3 DNA: TGTGCCAGCGCAGGGACAGCGAGCAATCAGCCCCAGCATTTT.

In this sample, this clonotype turned up a few times. The rearrangement joins TRBV4-1 to TRBJ2-2, with TRBD2 matching over 7 bases. CDR3 size: 16 residues. Losses at the gene ends were 0 bases for V and 3 bases for J; bases not matched to a gene: 4. From germline, CDR1 is MGHRA and CDR2 YSYEKL. CDR3 sequence: CASSQEGGLHTGELFF. The CDR3 nucleotides are TGCGCCAGCAGCCAAGAGGGAGGGTTGCACACCGGGGAGCTGTTTTTT.

This chain connects TRBV12-3 or TRBV12-4 to TRBJ2-1; unclear D gene. This CDR3 spans 14 amino acids. Deletions cut 7 bases from V and 0 bases from J, with 10 bases between. The chain's CDR3 is CASNGEPSYNEQFF. The CDR3 coding sequence is TGTGCCAGCAATGGTGAACCCTCCTACAATGAGCAGTTCTTC.

The V and J genes are TRBV5-1 and TRBJ1-6; D possibly corresponds to TRBD1 (5 bases). The germline gives CDR1 SGHRS, CDR2 YFSETQ. The CDR3 is 16 amino acids. The V gene lost 2 bases and the J gene lost 3 bases, with 12 bases spanning the gap. The CDR3 DNA reads as TGCGCCAGCAGCTTAGGCGAGGGGCTCTATAATTCACCCCTCCACTTT. Protein: CASSLGEGLYNSPLHF.

The rearrangement uses TRBV11-2 and TRBJ2-1, with a possible D match to TRBD2 (7 bases). The CDR3 consists of 16 residues. Trimming took 0 bases from V and 7 from J, leaving 16 bases between them. CDR1 SGHAT and CDR2 FQNNGV come from the germline V gene. The CDR3 nucleotides are TGTGCCAGCAGCTTAGAAGGGGGGGGGCGTTGGAATGAGCAGTTCTTC. Translation gives CASSLEGGGRWNEQFF. Using reference TRBV11-2 and TRBJ2-1 for the parts outside the CDR3, the full variable domain is EAGVAQSPRYKIIEKRQSVAFWCNPISGHATLYWYQQILGQGPKLLIQFQNNGVVDDSQLPKDRFSAERLKGVDSTLKIQPAKLEDSAVYLCASSLEGGGRWNEQFFGPGTRLTVL.

At least ten counts were recorded for this clonotype. This chain uses TRBV11-2 with TRBJ2-7; a weak D match, TRBD1 (6 bases). Per the germline V gene, CDR1 is SGHAT and CDR2 is FQNNGV. V lost 5 bases and J lost 2, with 10 bases in between. The CDR3 extends over 13 amino acids. CDR3 in DNA: TGTGCCAGCAGCCCTAGGACAGCCTACGAGCAGTACTTC. Its protein is CASSPRTAYEQYF.

The chain recombines TRBV3-1 with TRBJ2-1, with TRBD2 matching over 8 bases. The CDR3 consists of 16 residues. Trimming removed 2 bases from V and 3 bases from J; junction bases left unmatched: 6. The germline CDR1 and CDR2 sequences are LGHDT and YNNKEL (reference sequence). The CDR3 reads CASSQLSGGHYNEQFF. In DNA, the CDR3 is TGTGCCAGCAGCCAACTCAGCGGGGGCCACTACAATGAGCAGTTCTTC.

V gene TRBV6-5 combines with J gene TRBJ1-2; no reliable D call. Trimming took off 8 bases at V and 4 bases at J, with 8 bases between the two ends. This CDR3 is built from 11 residues. The germline V gene encodes CDR1 MNHEY and CDR2 SVGAGI. CDR3 sequence: CASSVGYGYTF. DNA of the CDR3: TGTGCCAGCTCCGTGGGCTATGGCTACACCTTC.

This clonotype was detected many times. The gene calls are TRBV5-1 and TRBJ2-1, with 7 bases matching TRBD2. Germline V lookup: CDR1 SGHRS, CDR2 YFSETQ. Losses at the gene ends were 2 bases for V and 2 bases for J; bases not matched to a gene: 7. The CDR3 consists of 16 residues. The CDR3: CASSFSSGAAYNEQFF. CDR3 coding DNA: TGCGCCAGCAGCTTTTCCAGCGGGGCGGCCTACAATGAGCAGTTCTTC.

The sample holds many counts of this clonotype. This chain connects TRBV29-1 to TRBJ2-3; D unclear. Trimming removed 7 bases at V and 1 base at J, with 9 bases between. This CDR3 region has 12 residues. The germline gives CDR1 SQVTM, CDR2 ANQGSEA. The CDR3 region has the DNA TGCAGCGCCCCGTGGGGCACAGATACGCAGTATTTT. It translates to CSAPWGTDTQYF.

Of note for this clonotype: No conserved phenylalanine or tryptophan is present at the end of the CDR3, so a read error is the likely explanation. The rearrangement links TRBV12-3 or TRBV12-4 to TRBJ2-5; D possibly corresponds to TRBD2 (6 bases). CDR3 length: 13 amino acids. Trimming removed 6 bases from V and 5 bases from J, with 13 bases in between. The CDR3 bases are TGTGCCAGCAGCATGGGACTGCGTGAGACCCAGTACTTA. It translates to CASSMGLRETQYL.

This clonotype has only a few counts. The CDR3 reads CASSQENGGVRLSYNEQFF. Here the CDR3 DNA reads TGTGCCAGCAGCCAAGAGAACGGCGGGGTGAGACTCTCCTACAATGAGCAGTTCTTC. This chain connects TRBV14 to TRBJ2-1, with TRBD2 as a possible D gene (6 bases). V lost 0 bases, J lost 0 bases, and 18 bases lay in between. CDR1 is SGHDN, CDR2 FVKESK, per germline. The CDR3 spans 19 residues.

This clonotype was seen ten or more times. The chain links TRBV5-6 to TRBJ2-2, with D unresolved. The CDR3 consists of 14 residues. Germline V gene sequence: CDR1 SGHDT, CDR2 YYEEEE. V was pared by 2 bases and J by 4 bases, with 9 bases between. In DNA form, the CDR3 reads TGTGCCAGCAGCTTTTACTCCGCCACCGGGGAGCTGTTTTTT. Translation: CASSFYSATGELFF.

This clonotype came up a few times. The chain is built from TRBV7-9 and TRBJ2-2; D is unresolved. Trimming left V 3 bases short and J 7 bases short, with 9 bases between. The CDR3 spans 13 residues. Per the germline V gene, CDR1 is SEHNR and CDR2 is FQNEAQ (reference sequence). Written as DNA, the CDR3 is TGTGCCAGCAGCTTCGCTAATCACGGGGAGCTGTTTTTT. Translated: CASSFANHGELFF.

V gene TRBV15 combines with J gene TRBJ1-1; D is uncertain. The CDR3 covers 17 residues. Germline V lookup: CDR1 LNHNV, CDR2 YYDKDF (reference sequence). V lost 0 bases, J lost 1 base, and 15 bases lay in between. Here the CDR3 reads CATSRDKVATRNTEAFF. For the CDR3, the DNA is TGTGCCACCAGCAGAGATAAGGTAGCGACGCGGAACACTGAAGCTTTCTTT.

This chain uses TRBV3-1 with TRBJ2-3; TRBD2 agrees at 15 bases. The V segment lost 1 base and the J segment 7 bases; nucleotides outside the gene matches: 12. Germline assignment: CDR1 LGHDT and CDR2 YNNKEL (reference sequence). The CDR3 contains 19 residues. CDR3 nucleotide sequence: TGTGCCAGCAGCCAAGCCCCGGGACTAGCGGGGGGTCCCGGATATACGCAGTATTTT. Its translation: CASSQAPGLAGGPGYTQYF.

CDR3 residues: CASSSSIRQGAGELFF. CDR3 coding DNA: TGTGCCAGCAGTTCAAGTATTCGGCAGGGCGCCGGGGAGCTGTTTTTT. The chain combines TRBV12-3 or TRBV12-4 with TRBJ2-2; D is perhaps TRBD1 (5 bases). The germline V and J ends were trimmed by 4 bases and 6 bases, with 18 bases remaining between them. The CDR3 has 16 amino acids.